The clone carrying this T cell receptor (beta chain) is medium-sized (0.01 to 0.1%) in the sample. Antigen specificity is unknown. The data were obtained in a study of T cell repertoires in aging, cancer and after chemotherapy. About the study: Repeat sampling of healthy donors over several months to years showed clear clonal overlap.

TCR beta rearrangements were amplified from peripheral blood genomic DNA. The CDR3 is made up of 14 amino acids. Germline V gene data show CDR1 as SGHAT and CDR2 as FQNNGV. Trimming took 5 bases from V and 5 from J, leaving 10 bases between them. Study observations and caveats: Age-matched healthy donors had significantly more diverse, less clonal blood TCR repertoires than untreated cancer patients. Healthy donors lost TCR diversity with age mainly through richness, cancer patients through richness and evenness.

TRB rearrangements spanning V, D and J were amplified using mixed TRB-A/B primers. TCRdb fed the multiplex PCR reads into MiXCR, producing one record per CDR3 protein. The table lists roughly 12,000 distinct CDR3 sequences, 20% to 30% of them singletons, with around 1.9% in the top ten. Sequencing was carried out using blood. The chain carries TRBV11-2 and TRBJ1-6; a possible D gene is TRBD1 (5 bases). The source is a human donor in good health. The CDR3 DNA sequence: TGTGCCAGCAGCCCCGGACATGATAATTCACCCCTCCACTTT. Its protein is CASSPGHDNSPLHF.